Below are 25 T cell receptor beta chains sequenced from a single sample in a study of shared clonotypes between healthy human individuals. Using immunoSEQ multiplex PCR, the repertoire was profiled, and TCRdb retains in-frame clones only, with some absent. Of hundreds of thousands of clones listed, about nine tenths were seen once; the top ten hold about a sixth. The sequencing sample was made of memory CD8+ T cells sorted from blood. Specified subset: CD45RO+ cells pooled with CCR7-negative TemRA cells. These receptors came from a man between 18 and 35 years old in good health.

The count of this clone is one. The rearrangement joins TRBV13 to TRBJ2-7; TRBD1 agrees at 7 bases. This CDR3 region has 13 residues. The germline CDR1 and CDR2 sequences are PRHDT and FYEKMQ (reference sequence). The V gene end was trimmed by 9 bases and the J gene end by 3 bases; junction bases not matched to a gene: 8. The CDR3: CASSGQIFYEQYF. The CDR3 bases are TGTGCCAGTTCGGGACAGATTTTCTACGAGCAGTACTTC.

The DNA for the CDR3 is TGTGCCAGCAGCTTAGACCTAGCGGGCCCCGAGCAGTACTTC. This gives the protein CASSLDLAGPEQYF. This chain joins TRBV7-9 and TRBJ2-7, with 8 bases that match TRBD2. V lost 1 base to trimming and J lost 6 bases; unmatched junction nucleotides: 5. Germline V gives CDR1 SEHNR, CDR2 FQNEAQ (reference sequence). The CDR3 runs 14 residues.

J is TRBJ2-7 and V is TRBV7-9; the D is unclear. This CDR3 comprises 13 residues. With 3 bases removed from V and 4 bases from J, the gap between germline ends came to 10 bases. Germline CDR1 is SEHNR and CDR2 is FQNEAQ (reference sequence). The CDR3 DNA sequence: TGTGCCAGCAGCTTTGTTGGCGGTTACGAGCAGTACTTC. Protein sequence: CASSFVGGYEQYF.

V is TRBV9 and J is TRBJ1-4, with 8 bases lining up with TRBD1. V lost 0 bases to trimming and J lost 5 bases; unmatched junction nucleotides: 9. This CDR3 comprises 17 residues. Germline lookup yields CDR1 SGDLS and CDR2 YYNGEE. In nucleotides, the CDR3 is TGTGCCAGCAGCGTAGGCCGGACGACAGGGGTGAATGAAAAACTGTTTTTT. This sequence encodes CASSVGRTTGVNEKLFF.

This clone was picked up many times. The sample has other DNA sequences that encode this CDR3 too. The chain is built from TRBV7-9 and TRBJ1-2; 8 bases agree with TRBD1. CDR3 size: 13 residues. Trimming at V came to 5 bases and at J to 6 bases, leaving 5 bases not matched to a gene. The V gene's germline CDR1 is SEHNR and CDR2 FQNEAQ (reference sequence). In DNA, the CDR3 is TGTGCCAGCAGCGCGAACAGGGGGGATGGCTACACCTTC. Its protein product is CASSANRGDGYTF. The whole variable domain, filled in from reference TRBV7-9 and TRBJ1-2, reads DTGVSQNPRHKITKRGQNVTFRCDPISEHNRLYWYRQTLGQGPEFLTYFQNEAQLEKSRLLSDRFSAERPKGSFSTLEIQRTEQGDSAMYLCASSANRGDGYTFGSGTRLTVV.

In its sample, this clone was seen once. One end of the junction varies from germline; a read error may be responsible. J is TRBJ2-1 and V is TRBV6-1, with D perhaps being TRBD1 or TRBD2 (5 bases each). The CDR3 runs to 11 residues. Germline loops: CDR1 MNHNS, CDR2 SASEGT. CDR3 sequence reads: CASSEAGEQFF. CDR3 nucleotide sequence: TGTGCCAGCAGTGAAGCGGGGGAGCAATTCTTC.

The V and J genes are TRBV15 and TRBJ1-4; D perhaps matches TRBD1 (5 bases). The CDR3 length is 16 residues. Germline CDR1 reads LNHNV; CDR2 reads YYDKDF (reference sequence). V gave up 0 bases and J gave up 3 bases, with 11 bases separating them. CDR3 region: CATSRDKQESNEKLFF. CDR3 sequence (DNA): TGTGCCACCAGCAGAGATAAACAGGAGTCTAATGAAAAACTGTTTTTT.

CDR3 amino acids: CATTPGERGSYNEQFF. The CDR3 DNA reads as TGTGCCACCACCCCGGGGGAGCGGGGGTCCTACAATGAGCAGTTCTTC. The chain is built from TRBV15 and TRBJ2-1; 8 nucleotides agree with TRBD2. CDR3 length: 16 amino acids. Germline V gives CDR1 LNHNV, CDR2 YYDKDF (reference sequence). The V segment lost 7 bases and the J segment 1 base; nucleotides outside the gene matches: 9.

The genes are TRBV25-1 and TRBJ2-1, with unresolved D. Germline V gives CDR1 MGHDK, CDR2 SYGVNS. The V and J ends lost 4 bases and 10 bases respectively, with 14 bases between them. This CDR3 is 13 amino acids long. CDR3 residues: CASSVNPSPEQFF. The CDR3 coding sequence is TGTGCCAGCAGTGTTAACCCATCTCCGGAGCAGTTCTTC.

The rearrangement uses TRBV28 and TRBJ1-2; no reliable D call. The CDR3 sequence is 15 residues long. V dropped 2 bases and J dropped 4 bases, with 14 bases sitting between them. In germline, CDR1 is MDHEN, CDR2 SYDVKM. The CDR3 nucleotides read TGTGCCAGCAGTTTAGGCGGGTGGGAGGCCTATGGCTACACCTTC. Protein product: CASSLGGWEAYGYTF.

The V gene is TRBV4-1, the J gene TRBJ1-1; D is uncertain. The length of the CDR3 is 18 residues. V was shortened by 2 bases and J by 0 bases, with 19 bases between the two germline ends. In germline, CDR1 is MGHRA, CDR2 YSYEKL. DNA for the CDR3: TGCGCCAGCAGCCAAAGCCCTGGGATAAGAAGCATGAACACTGAAGCTTTCTTT. Its protein is CASSQSPGIRSMNTEAFF.

The V gene is TRBV5-1, the J gene TRBJ1-1; D is unclear. Deletions cut 3 bases from V and 4 bases from J, with 13 bases between. This CDR3 comprises 14 residues. CDR1 and CDR2 from the germline V gene are SGHRS and YFSETQ. CDR3 sequence reads: CASSWKGWGTEAFF. The CDR3 nucleotides are TGCGCCAGCAGCTGGAAAGGTTGGGGCACTGAAGCTTTCTTT.

A word on this clone: The sample carries other DNA sequences with the same CDR3. V is TRBV7-3 and J is TRBJ1-2; D unclear. The CDR3 length is 13 residues. V was pared by 3 bases and J by 2 bases, with 7 bases between. Germline CDR1 is SGHTA and CDR2 is FQGTGA. CDR3 nucleotide sequence: TGTGCCAGCAGCTTCGGACCCAACTATGGCTACACCTTC. Protein sequence: CASSFGPNYGYTF.

This sequence joins TRBV5-6 and TRBJ2-2; 10 nucleotides agree with TRBD2. CDR1 is SGHDT, CDR2 YYEEEE, per germline. The CDR3 runs to 16 residues. Germline trimming cut 1 base from V and 5 bases from J; bases unmatched to any gene: 5. The CDR3 is CASSLLLAGSTGELFF. Written as DNA, the CDR3 is TGTGCCAGCAGCTTGCTACTAGCGGGAAGTACCGGGGAGCTGTTTTTT.

The V and J genes are TRBV25-1 and TRBJ1-1; possibly TRBD1 for D (5 bases). The germline V gene encodes CDR1 MGHDK and CDR2 SYGVNS. Trimming took 3 bases from V and 4 from J, leaving 9 bases between them. The CDR3 spans 13 residues. The CDR3 nucleotides are TGTGCCAGCAGTGAGCGGGGGGGCACTGAAGCTTTCTTT. This translates into CASSERGGTEAFF.

The chain is built from TRBV5-8 and TRBJ2-3, with 11 bases that match TRBD2. The CDR3 contains 17 residues. V gave up 4 bases and J gave up 2 bases; unmatched junction bases: 9. Per germline, CDR1 SGHTS and CDR2 YDEGEE. The CDR3 region has the DNA TGTGCCAGCAGCCCACTAGTACTAGCGGGAGTCACAGATACGCAGTATTTT. Translated: CASSPLVLAGVTDTQYF.

V is TRBV9 and J is TRBJ1-2; 7 bases are a match to TRBD1. The CDR3 length is 18 residues. The germline gives CDR1 SGDLS, CDR2 YYNGEE. With V trimmed by 4 bases and J by 3 bases, 18 bases remained unmatched. The CDR3 DNA reads TGTGCCAGCAGCCCAAGAAGTGGGGTGAGGGGGCCCGACTATGGCTACACCTTC. This encodes CASSPRSGVRGPDYGYTF.

This chain links TRBV6-5 with TRBJ2-1, with TRBD2 identical over 8 bases. Germline V gene data show CDR1 as MNHEY and CDR2 as SVGAGI. Trimming at V came to 4 bases and at J to 3 bases, leaving 8 bases not matched to a gene. The CDR3 runs 16 residues. CDR3 sequence (DNA): TGTGCCAGCAGTTCAAAAAGCGGGAGCCTCTACAATGAGCAGTTCTTC. The encoded protein is CASSSKSGSLYNEQFF.

The gene calls are TRBV10-3 and TRBJ1-2, with D perhaps TRBD1 (5 bases). This CDR3 has 14 amino acids. CDR1 and CDR2 (germline): ENHRY, SYGVKD. V lost 5 bases and J 3 bases, leaving 13 bases between the germline ends. Written as DNA, the CDR3 is TGTGCCATCAGTAAGAAAGACAGTGACTATGGCTACACCTTC. Amino acid sequence: CAISKKDSDYGYTF.

The chain recombines TRBV5-6 with TRBJ1-4; no firm D call. Germline V gene lookup returns CDR1 SGHDT and CDR2 YYEEEE. The CDR3 is 14 amino acids. Trimming stripped 0 bases from V and 4 bases from J, with 7 bases between. Here the CDR3 reads CASSLEGDNEKLFF. The CDR3, as DNA: TGTGCCAGCAGCTTGGAGGGAGATAATGAAAAACTGTTTTTT. The full variable domain, rest sourced from reference TRBV5-6 and TRBJ1-4, is DAGVTQSPTHLIKTRGQQVTLRCSPKSGHDTVSWYQQALGQGPQFIFQYYEEEERQRGNFPDRFSGHQFPNYSSELNVNALLLGDSALYLCASSLEGDNEKLFFGSGTQLSVL.

The chain has TRBV7-9 and TRBJ2-7; 12 nucleotides agree with TRBD1. The V and J ends lost 7 bases and 2 bases, in that order; junction bases with no gene match: 12. The CDR3 runs to 17 residues. Looked up from germline, CDR1 is SEHNR and CDR2 is FQNEAQ (reference sequence). Here the CDR3 DNA reads TGTGCCAGCATGGGGGGACAGGGGGCCCCAAAAGCCTACGAGCAGTACTTC. Protein product: CASMGGQGAPKAYEQYF.

The chain recombines TRBV28 with TRBJ2-7; 9 bases are a match to TRBD1. CDR1 MDHEN and CDR2 SYDVKM come from the germline V gene. CDR3 size: 14 residues. Unmatched junction bases numbered 5, after V lost 4 bases and J lost 4 bases. The CDR3: CASSSQGAIYEQYF. The CDR3 DNA reads TGTGCCAGCAGTTCACAGGGGGCGATTTACGAGCAGTACTTC.

This clone showed up just once. This chain uses TRBV5-6 with TRBJ2-5; 11 bases align to TRBD1. The germline CDR1 and CDR2 sequences are SGHDT and YYEEEE. The length of the CDR3 is 17 residues. The junction had 10 bases not matched to a gene; V was cut back by 2 bases and J by 4 bases. Written as DNA, the CDR3 is TGTGCCAGCAGCTTCGGACAGGGGGCGAGATCAGCAGAGACCCAGTACTTC. Translated: CASSFGQGARSAETQYF.

CDR3 nucleotide sequence: TGTGCCAGCAGCCCCGGAATCTATAATTCACCCCTCCACTTT. The encoded protein is CASSPGIYNSPLHF. The rearrangement uses TRBV9 and TRBJ1-6; D call uncertain. V lost 4 bases and J 3 bases, leaving 8 bases between the germline ends. This CDR3 has 14 amino acids. Germline CDR1 and CDR2: SGDLS and YYNGEE.

CDR3 in amino acids: CASSWGPNATGELFF. The CDR3 DNA is TGTGCCAGCAGTTGGGGACCTAATGCAACCGGGGAGCTGTTTTTT. The J gene is TRBJ2-2, the V gene TRBV27; possibly TRBD1 or TRBD2 for D (5 bases each). The CDR3 is made up of 15 amino acids. Trimming removed 4 bases at V and 5 bases at J, with 14 bases between. Germline CDR1 reads MNHEY; CDR2 reads SMNVEV (reference sequence).